A single sample gave rise to the 17 T cell receptor beta chains below, sequenced in a study of cytomegalovirus exposure and HLA in healthy donors. The PCR used 60 Vbeta and 13 Jbeta primers. Produced via immunoSEQ multiplex PCR; TCRdb's table is partial and in-frame only. The repertoire holds under 130,000 clones, with more than 75% as singletons. Sequences were obtained from PBMCs. All receptors derive from a woman under 30 in good health and CMV-seropositive.

The J gene is TRBJ2-2, the V gene TRBV7-2, with TRBD2 identical over 14 bases. Germline loops: CDR1 SGHTA, CDR2 FQGNSA. The CDR3 covers 18 residues. Losses at the gene ends were 5 bases for V and 5 bases for J; bases not matched to a gene: 10. CDR3 coding DNA: TGTGCCAGCAGCCCTCCGACTAGCGGGAGGGCTAGGACCGGGGAGCTGTTTTTT. Translating it yields CASSPPTSGRARTGELFF. The entire variable domain, with the rest obtained from reference TRBV7-2 and TRBJ2-2, is as follows: GAGVSQSPSNKVTEKGKDVELRCDPISGHTALYWYRQSLGQGLEFLIYFQGNSAPDKSGLPSDRFSAERTGGSVSTLTIQRTQQEDSAVYLCASSPPTSGRARTGELFFGEGSRLTVL.

This sequence joins TRBV4-1 and TRBJ2-5; the match to TRBD2 covers 8 bases. The last part of the DNA fits TRBJ2-7 better; the J call may be wrong. Germline lookup yields CDR1 MGHRA and CDR2 YSYEKL. The CDR3 runs to 14 residues. The CDR3 sequence is CASSRVGLVGEQYF. The CDR3 region has the DNA TGCGCCAGCAGCCGGGTGGGACTAGTGGGCGAGCAGTACTTC.

The chain uses TRBV27 and TRBJ2-7, with TRBD1 matching over 7 bases. V dropped 3 bases and J dropped 2; count of bases not matched to a gene: 4. Germline loops: CDR1 MNHEY, CDR2 SMNVEV (reference sequence). The CDR3 extends over 14 amino acids. The CDR3 nucleotides are TGTGCCAGCAGTTTTAGGGGGCCCCCCTACGAGCAGTACTTC. Residues: CASSFRGPPYEQYF.

The chain is built from TRBV19 and TRBJ1-2, with D perhaps matching TRBD1 (6 bases). The CDR3 totals 11 residues. Germline assignment: CDR1 LNHDA and CDR2 SQIVND (reference sequence). Trimming shortened V by 9 bases and J by 5 bases, and 10 bases separated the two germline ends. CDR3 sequence: CASRGIYGYTF. The CDR3 bases are TGTGCCAGCAGGGGAATTTATGGCTACACCTTC.

The genes are TRBV6-1 and TRBJ1-5, with unresolved D. V shed 0 bases and J shed 3 bases, with 3 bases lying between them. Germline V gives CDR1 MNHNS, CDR2 SASEGT. CDR3 length: 13 amino acids. The CDR3 coding sequence is TGTGCCAGCAGTGAAGCCCTCAATCAGCCCCAGCATTTT. It specifies CASSEALNQPQHF.

This clone came up a few times. The V call is TRBV10-3, the J call TRBJ1-6, with 8 bases lining up with TRBD1. V lost 6 bases and J lost 9; bases outside the gene matches: 4. The CDR3 is made up of 13 amino acids. CDR1 ENHRY and CDR2 SYGVKD come from the germline V gene. CDR3 bases: TGTGCCATCAGCGGACAGGGACGTTCACCCCTCCACTTT. It encodes CAISGQGRSPLHF.

This chain uses TRBV7-9 with TRBJ2-7; no firm D call. Germline V gene lookup returns CDR1 SEHNR and CDR2 FQNEAQ (reference sequence). The CDR3 runs to 16 residues. Trimming removed 1 base from V and 5 bases from J, with 18 bases in between. CDR3 DNA: TGTGCCAGCAGCTTAGAACTGCCAGGCCAGGATGACGAGCAGTACTTC. It specifies CASSLELPGQDDEQYF.

The rearrangement uses TRBV9 and TRBJ2-2; D may be TRBD1 (5 bases). Trimming cost V 2 bases and J 3 bases, with 11 bases left between them. The germline V gene has CDR1 SGDLS and CDR2 YYNGEE. CDR3 length equals 15 residues. The CDR3 DNA sequence: TGTGCCAGCAGCGTTTATGGGGCTGACACCGGGGAGCTGTTTTTT. Translating it yields CASSVYGADTGELFF.

Only a few counts were recorded for this clone. The chain recombines TRBV6-5 with TRBJ2-1; 14 nucleotides align to TRBD2. Germline CDR1 and CDR2: MNHEY and SVGAGI. The CDR3 is made up of 16 amino acids. V dropped 4 bases and J dropped 4; count of bases not matched to a gene: 3. The chain's CDR3 is CASSSRLAGGYNEQFF. The CDR3 coding sequence is TGTGCCAGCAGTTCCCGACTAGCGGGGGGGTACAATGAGCAGTTCTTC.

The chain has TRBV11-2 and TRBJ2-7; 10 nucleotides match TRBD1. Germline assignment: CDR1 SGHAT and CDR2 FQNNGV. Trimming cost V 1 base and J 0 bases; bases outside gene matches: 9. The CDR3 length is 18 residues. The CDR3 loop is CASSLVYSGQGLSYEQYF. CDR3 nucleotides: TGTGCCAGCAGCTTAGTTTATTCGGGACAGGGGCTCTCCTACGAGCAGTACTTC.

V usage is TRBV6-4 and J usage is TRBJ2-3; D might be TRBD2 (6 bases). The CDR3 has 14 amino acids. The V end lost 3 bases, the J end lost 0 bases, and 7 bases lay between the germline ends. CDR1 and CDR2 from the germline V gene are MRHNA and SNTAGT. The CDR3 sequence: CASSDSGSTDTQYF. The CDR3 DNA follows: TGTGCCAGCAGTGATAGCGGAAGCACAGATACGCAGTATTTT.

The chain joins TRBV7-9 to TRBJ1-1; D remains ambiguous. Per germline, CDR1 SEHNR and CDR2 FQNEAQ (reference sequence). The germline V and J ends were trimmed by 5 bases and 5 bases, with 18 bases remaining between them. The CDR3 has 15 residues. CDR3 coding DNA: TGTGCCAGCAGCCCAAGCGGATCCACGGATACTGAAGCTTTCTTT. The encoded protein is CASSPSGSTDTEAFF.

The chain's CDR3 is CASSSLTSRSNEQFF. The CDR3 bases are TGTGCCAGCAGTTCATTGACTAGCCGGTCCAATGAGCAGTTCTTC. The chain is built from TRBV2 and TRBJ2-1, with TRBD2 matching 7 bases. Germline V gives CDR1 SNHLY, CDR2 FYNNEI. CDR3 length equals 15 residues. The V segment lost 5 bases and the J segment 6 bases; nucleotides outside the gene matches: 10.

The chain employs TRBV15 and TRBJ2-7; no definite D call. The CDR3 consists of 12 residues. CDR1 LNHNV and CDR2 YYDKDF come from the germline V gene (reference sequence). V was trimmed by 1 base and J by 4 bases, leaving 5 bases between them. For the CDR3, the DNA is TGTGCCACCAGCAGAGGAACATACGAGCAGTACTTC. Its translation: CATSRGTYEQYF. The full variable domain, its missing parts supplied by reference TRBV15 and TRBJ2-7, is DAMVIQNPRYQVTQFGKPVTLSCSQTLNHNVMYWYQQKSSQAPKLLFHYYDKDFNNEADTPDNFQSRRPNTSFCFLDIRSPGLGDTAMYLCATSRGTYEQYFGPGTRLTVT.

With regard to this clone: The same CDR3 arises from other DNA sequences in this sample as well. The chain combines TRBV6-5 with TRBJ1-1, with TRBD1 as a possible D gene (6 bases). Trimming cost V 4 bases and J 3 bases, with 18 bases left between them. Germline V gene data show CDR1 as MNHEY and CDR2 as SVGAGI. This CDR3 region has 16 residues. The CDR3 coding sequence is TGTGCCAGCAGTTCGAATCGTCAGGGGTGGGACACTGAAGCTTTCTTT. Translated: CASSSNRQGWDTEAFF.

The chain's CDR3 is CASSPAGGDGGEQYF. The CDR3 nucleotides read TGTGCCAGCAGCCCAGCGGGGGGCGATGGAGGGGAGCAGTACTTC. The chain employs TRBV6-5 and TRBJ2-7; 9 positions agree with TRBD2. In germline, CDR1 is MNHEY, CDR2 SVGAGI. Losses at the gene ends were 6 bases for V and 7 bases for J; bases not matched to a gene: 13. This CDR3 is 15 amino acids long.

This clone was recorded only once. This chain joins TRBV5-1 and TRBJ1-4, with D perhaps TRBD1 (5 bases). The germline V gene has CDR1 SGHRS and CDR2 YFSETQ. V was clipped by 5 bases and J by 4 bases, with 15 bases between them. The CDR3 is 15 amino acids. The chain's CDR3 is CASRGVSSGNEKLFF. The DNA for the CDR3 is TGCGCCAGCAGGGGGGTGTCTAGCGGTAATGAAAAACTGTTTTTT.